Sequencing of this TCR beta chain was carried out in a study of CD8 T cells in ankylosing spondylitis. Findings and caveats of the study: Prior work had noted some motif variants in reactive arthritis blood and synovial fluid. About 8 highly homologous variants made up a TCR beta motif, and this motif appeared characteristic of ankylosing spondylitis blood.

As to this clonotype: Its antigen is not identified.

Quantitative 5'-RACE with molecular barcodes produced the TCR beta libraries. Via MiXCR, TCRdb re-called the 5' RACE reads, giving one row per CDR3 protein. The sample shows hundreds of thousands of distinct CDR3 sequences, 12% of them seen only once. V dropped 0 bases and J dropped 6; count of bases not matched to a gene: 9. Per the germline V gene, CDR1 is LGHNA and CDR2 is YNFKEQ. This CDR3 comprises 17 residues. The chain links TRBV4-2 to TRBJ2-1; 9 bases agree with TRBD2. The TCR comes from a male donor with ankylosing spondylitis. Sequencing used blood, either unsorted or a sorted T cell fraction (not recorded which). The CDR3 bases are TGTGCCAGCAGCCAAGATCCTGCGGCGGGGGGGCCCAATGAGCAGTTCTTC. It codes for CASSQDPAAGGPNEQFF.